The 30 T cell receptor beta chains listed next were all sequenced from one sample in a study of blood T cell repertoires in COVID-19. The method was immunoSEQ multiplex PCR; TCRdb's version includes in-frame clones alone and lacks a portion of them. The data contain about 290,000 clones, roughly 89% of them singletons. The sample taken for sequencing was peripheral blood. These receptors came from a woman younger than 45 with COVID-19, enrolled during active disease.

The rearrangement joins TRBV27 to TRBJ1-6, with D possibly being TRBD1 (6 bases). Between the trimmed V and J ends, which lost 8 bases and 8 bases, there was a span of 16 bases. CDR1 is MNHEY and CDR2 is SMNVEV in the germline V gene (reference sequence). CDR3 length equals 14 residues. The CDR3 here is CASRMVGADSPLHF. CDR3 nucleotides: TGTGCCAGCCGTATGGTGGGGGCAGATTCACCCCTCCACTTT.

The V call is TRBV27, the J call TRBJ2-1, with D tentatively TRBD2 (6 bases). V was cut by 4 bases and J by 5 bases, with 12 bases left in between. CDR3 size: 14 residues. From germline, CDR1 is MNHEY and CDR2 SMNVEV (reference sequence). CDR3 in amino acids: CASSYSGDHNEQFF. CDR3 nucleotides: TGTGCCAGCAGTTACTCGGGAGATCACAATGAGCAGTTCTTC.

The rearrangement links TRBV6-5 to TRBJ2-5; TRBD2 is a possible D gene (7 bases). Germline CDR1 is MNHEY and CDR2 is SVGAGI. The CDR3 runs 14 residues. Trimming pared 5 bases from V and 2 bases from J, leaving 12 bases between. Here the CDR3 reads CASSKRGGQETQYF. The CDR3 DNA is TGTGCCAGCAGTAAGAGGGGGGGACAAGAGACCCAGTACTTC.

The rearrangement links TRBV20-1 to TRBJ1-5; tentative D call: TRBD1 (6 bases). Germline V CDR1 and CDR2: DFQATT, SNEGSKA (reference sequence). The CDR3 contains 13 residues. The germline V and J ends were trimmed by 3 bases and 1 base, with 7 bases remaining between them. The CDR3 protein is CSASQGSNQPQHF. The CDR3 DNA reads TGCAGTGCTAGTCAGGGGAGCAATCAGCCCCAGCATTTT.

The chain links TRBV18 to TRBJ1-4, with 10 nucleotides matching TRBD1. This CDR3 is built from 19 residues. The J segment lost 3 bases and the V segment lost 2 bases, leaving 12 bases of the junction unmatched. Per germline, CDR1 KGHSH and CDR2 LQKENI. CDR3 residues: CASSPSGQGRGTANEKLFF. As DNA, the CDR3 is TGTGCCAGCTCACCATCGGGACAGGGGAGGGGAACAGCTAATGAAAAACTGTTTTTT.

The chain carries TRBV19 and TRBJ2-2; no reliable D call. V was clipped by 2 bases and J by 3 bases, with 7 bases between them. This CDR3 spans 14 amino acids. Germline CDR1 and CDR2: LNHDA and SQIVND (reference sequence). CDR3 sequence reads: CASSIRRDTGELFF. The CDR3 DNA follows: TGTGCCAGTAGTATAAGGAGAGACACCGGGGAGCTGTTTTTT.

The J gene is TRBJ1-4, the V gene TRBV6-2 or TRBV6-3, with D possibly TRBD1 on 5 matching bases. This CDR3 is built from 19 residues. The V end lost 6 bases, the J end lost 3 bases, and 26 bases lay between the germline ends. The germline V gene encodes CDR1 MNHEY and CDR2 SVGEGT. In nucleotides, the CDR3 is TGTGCCAGCAGCCTAGTTACCCAACAGGCCTCGTCAGCTAATGAAAAACTGTTTTTT. As protein: CASSLVTQQASSANEKLFF.

This rearrangement joins TRBV27 to TRBJ2-2; 8 bases line up with TRBD1. There are 16 residues in the CDR3. J lost 6 bases, V lost 4 bases, and 10 bases had no gene match. Germline V gene lookup returns CDR1 MNHEY and CDR2 SMNVEV (reference sequence). This CDR3 reads CASSSPPGQGPGELFF. DNA for the CDR3: TGTGCCAGCAGTTCCCCCCCCGGACAGGGTCCCGGGGAGCTGTTTTTT.

The chain joins TRBV3-1 (or the pseudogene TRBV3-2) to TRBJ2-1; 10 positions agree with TRBD2. V shed 3 bases and J 6 bases; nucleotides not matched to a gene: 5. Germline CDR1 LGHDT, CDR2 YNNKEL (reference sequence). This CDR3 is 15 amino acids long. Here the CDR3 DNA reads TGTGCCAGCAGCCAGGGACTAGCGTCGGCCAATGAGCAGTTCTTC. This gives the protein CASSQGLASANEQFF.

J is TRBJ2-7 and V is TRBV7-9, with a weak D call TRBD1 (6 bases). The CDR3 loop spans 16 amino acids. Germline V lookup: CDR1 SEHNR, CDR2 FQNEAQ (reference sequence). V lost 5 bases and J lost 4, with 21 bases in between. In DNA, the CDR3 is TGTGCCAGCAGCCCCTACCCACAGGGAGAGCATTACGAGCAGTACTTC. This codes for CASSPYPQGEHYEQYF. Variable domain in full (rest from reference TRBV7-9 and TRBJ2-7): DTGVSQNPRHKITKRGQNVTFRCDPISEHNRLYWYRQTLGQGPEFLTYFQNEAQLEKSRLLSDRFSAERPKGSFSTLEIQRTEQGDSAMYLCASSPYPQGEHYEQYFGPGTRLTVT.

The J gene is TRBJ1-5, the V gene TRBV6-5; D might be TRBD1 (5 bases). Between the trimmed V and J ends, which lost 5 bases and 5 bases, there was a span of 10 bases. The CDR3 loop spans 13 amino acids. From germline, CDR1 is MNHEY and CDR2 SVGAGI. The CDR3, as DNA: TGTGCCAGCAGTCCCGACAGATATCAGCCCCAGCATTTT. It codes for CASSPDRYQPQHF.

Here the CDR3 reads CASSGHQGPYEQYF. In DNA form, the CDR3 reads TGTGCCAGCAGTGGGCACCAGGGGCCCTACGAGCAGTACTTC. The chain joins TRBV14 to TRBJ2-7, with D tentatively TRBD1 (6 bases). Germline CDR1 and CDR2: SGHDN and FVKESK. The germline V and J ends were trimmed by 6 bases and 2 bases, with 14 bases remaining between them. The CDR3 totals 14 residues.

This clone appeared once. J is TRBJ1-1 and V is TRBV5-1; tentative D call: TRBD1 (6 bases). V lost 6 bases and J lost 2, with 14 bases in between. Germline V gives CDR1 SGHRS, CDR2 YFSETQ. The CDR3 length is 14 residues. The CDR3 here is CASTKTGSNTEAFF. The CDR3 DNA reads TGCGCCAGCACGAAAACAGGGTCCAACACTGAAGCTTTCTTT.

J is TRBJ1-1 and V is TRBV11-3; possible D gene TRBD1, 5 bases. The germline V gene encodes CDR1 SGHNT and CDR2 YENEEA. Trimming left V 5 bases short and J 1 base short, with 8 bases between. This CDR3 has 13 amino acids. The CDR3 is CASSQQENTEAFF. In DNA, the CDR3 is TGTGCCAGCAGCCAACAGGAGAACACTGAAGCTTTCTTT.

The genes are TRBV14 and TRBJ1-1; the D gene is possibly TRBD1 (6 bases). The V end lost 0 bases, the J end lost 0 bases, and 11 bases lay between the germline ends. This CDR3 spans 16 amino acids. Germline V lookup: CDR1 SGHDN, CDR2 FVKESK. CDR3 DNA: TGTGCCAGCAGCCAAGATGTGGGGGCCATGAACACTGAAGCTTTCTTT. This translates into CASSQDVGAMNTEAFF.

This clone was observed a handful of times. The chain employs TRBV28 and TRBJ1-2; D is unclear. Trimming left V 1 base short and J 0 bases short, with 6 bases between. Germline V gene lookup returns CDR1 MDHEN and CDR2 SYDVKM. The CDR3 contains 14 residues. Written as DNA, the CDR3 is TGTGCCAGCAGTTTATTAATAGCTAACTATGGCTACACCTTC. It yields the protein CASSLLIANYGYTF.

The rearrangement links TRBV5-6 to TRBJ1-5; no definite D call. The CDR3 is made up of 14 amino acids. Trimming removed 4 bases at V and 6 bases at J, with 14 bases between. Germline CDR1 and CDR2: SGHDT and YYEEEE. The CDR3 loop reads CASSLVGEGQPQHF. In DNA form, the CDR3 reads TGTGCCAGCAGCCTTGTGGGTGAGGGTCAGCCCCAGCATTTT.

This chain joins TRBV27 and TRBJ2-7; D gene uncertain. The V end was cut by 4 bases, the J end by 3 bases, with 10 bases between. Per germline, CDR1 MNHEY and CDR2 SMNVEV (reference sequence). The CDR3 has 13 amino acids. CDR3 sequence reads: CASSWATNYEQYF. CDR3 sequence (DNA): TGTGCCAGCAGTTGGGCGACAAACTACGAGCAGTACTTC.

This clone has just one count. This rearrangement joins TRBV3-1 (or the pseudogene TRBV3-2) to TRBJ2-1; the D gene is possibly TRBD2 (5 bases). The ends were cut back, 3 bases at V and 12 bases at J, with 12 bases in the middle. Germline-derived CDR1 and CDR2 are LGHDT and YNNKEL (reference sequence). The CDR3 length is 12 residues. The CDR3: CASSHGGRGQFF. The CDR3 bases are TGTGCCAGCAGCCACGGCGGACGGGGGCAGTTCTTC.

This clone was detected once. The J gene is TRBJ2-7, the V gene TRBV18, with TRBD1 as a possible D gene (6 bases). Trimming pared 6 bases from V and 3 bases from J, leaving 15 bases between. The germline gives CDR1 KGHSH, CDR2 LQKENI. The CDR3 covers 14 residues. The CDR3 sequence: CASSPGAGVYEQYF. Here the CDR3 DNA reads TGTGCCAGCTCCCCCGGGGCAGGGGTCTACGAGCAGTACTTC. The full variable domain, with the rest looked up from reference TRBV18 and TRBJ2-7, is NAGVMQNPRHLVRRRGQEARLRCSPMKGHSHVYWYRQLPEEGLKFMVYLQKENIIDESGMPKERFSAEFPKEGPSILRIQQVVRGDSAAYFCASSPGAGVYEQYFGPGTRLTVT.

V gene TRBV7-9 combines with J gene TRBJ1-2, with D unclear. Per the germline V gene, CDR1 is SEHNR and CDR2 is FQNEAQ (reference sequence). This CDR3 is built from 13 residues. V was trimmed by 5 bases and J by 4 bases, leaving 11 bases between them. The CDR3 protein is CASSLDIGYGYTF. CDR3 DNA sequence: TGTGCCAGCAGCCTAGATATCGGCTATGGCTACACCTTC. The full variable domain, in which reference TRBV7-9 and TRBJ1-2 provide the parts outside the CDR3, is DTGVSQNPRHKITKRGQNVTFRCDPISEHNRLYWYRQTLGQGPEFLTYFQNEAQLEKSRLLSDRFSAERPKGSFSTLEIQRTEQGDSAMYLCASSLDIGYGYTFGSGTRLTVV.

The CDR3 DNA reads as TGTGCCAGCTCACCTCGGCAGGGGGTCGAGGGATTCTACGAGCAGTACTTC. This sequence encodes CASSPRQGVEGFYEQYF. This chain uses TRBV18 with TRBJ2-7; 7 nucleotides line up with TRBD1. V lost 3 bases to trimming and J lost 3 bases; unmatched junction nucleotides: 14. The CDR3 is 17 residues long. Looked up from germline, CDR1 is KGHSH and CDR2 is LQKENI.

This chain connects TRBV19 to TRBJ1-4; D is undetermined. The CDR3 covers 15 residues. Between the trimmed V and J ends, which lost 1 base and 8 bases, there was a span of 14 bases. CDR1 is LNHDA and CDR2 is SQIVND in the germline V gene (reference sequence). CDR3 sequence (DNA): TGTGCCAGTAGTATAGCTGCCAGGATTGGAGAAAAACTGTTTTTT. As protein: CASSIAARIGEKLFF.

V gene TRBV7-8 combines with J gene TRBJ1-4; weak D call: TRBD1 (6 bases). There are 14 residues in the CDR3. Germline V gene sequence: CDR1 SGHVS, CDR2 FQNEAQ. V gave up 5 bases and J gave up 2 bases, with 9 bases separating them. The CDR3 sequence: CASSRTGTNEKLFF. CDR3 bases: TGTGCCAGCAGCCGTACAGGGACTAATGAAAAACTGTTTTTT.

The count of this clone is one. The chain has TRBV6-5 and TRBJ2-7; D may be TRBD1 (5 bases). The CDR3 consists of 15 residues. V was pared by 7 bases and J by 1 base, with 17 bases between. Germline loops: CDR1 MNHEY, CDR2 SVGAGI. The CDR3 sequence is CASTYVAGISYEQYF. In DNA form, the CDR3 reads TGTGCCAGCACCTACGTTGCAGGGATATCCTACGAGCAGTACTTC.

The chain links TRBV3-1 (or the pseudogene TRBV3-2) to TRBJ2-7, with a tentative D call TRBD1 (6 bases). Per the germline V gene, CDR1 is LGHDT and CDR2 is YNNKEL (reference sequence). The CDR3 loop spans 12 amino acids. The V and J ends lost 2 bases and 6 bases respectively, with 8 bases between them. CDR3 residues: CASSQQGLEQYF. DNA of the CDR3: TGTGCCAGCAGCCAACAGGGGCTCGAGCAGTACTTC.

The CDR3 DNA follows: TGCGCCAGCAGCTTGGTTAGCTCCGGGCAGGGTTGGTTTAGGGAGCAGTACTTC. Amino acid sequence: CASSLVSSGQGWFREQYF. The chain uses TRBV5-1 and TRBJ2-7, with D possibly matching TRBD1 (5 bases). V lost 0 bases and J lost 7, with 26 bases in between. Germline V CDR1 and CDR2: SGHRS, YFSETQ. CDR3 length equals 18 residues.

V usage is TRBV5-5 and J usage is TRBJ1-6; a weak D match, TRBD1 (5 bases). Trimming cost V 0 bases and J 6 bases, with 13 bases left between them. Germline V gene sequence: CDR1 SGHKS, CDR2 YYEKEE (reference sequence). The CDR3 spans 16 residues. The CDR3 sequence: CASSLAQGIVNSPLHF. The CDR3 nucleotides read TGTGCCAGCAGCTTGGCCCAGGGAATAGTTAATTCACCCCTCCACTTT.

The chain recombines TRBV2 with TRBJ1-3; no clear D. Germline CDR1 SNHLY, CDR2 FYNNEI. This CDR3 is 15 amino acids long. Between the trimmed V and J ends, which lost 1 base and 0 bases, there was a span of 7 bases. The CDR3 nucleotides read TGTGCCAGCAGTGAAGGTGTATCCTCTGGAAACACCATATATTTT. It codes for CASSEGVSSGNTIYF.

The chain carries TRBV10-3 and TRBJ1-2; TRBD1 aligns across 8 bases. The CDR3 consists of 17 residues. Trimming at V came to 4 bases and at J to 0 bases, leaving 10 bases not matched to a gene. Germline lookup yields CDR1 ENHRY and CDR2 SYGVKD. The CDR3 sequence: CAISGPGQGTANYGYTF. Written as DNA, the CDR3 is TGTGCCATCAGTGGCCCCGGACAGGGAACTGCTAACTATGGCTACACCTTC.